This section outlines one T cell receptor beta chain sequence together with its context. The data originate from a study of T cells after yellow fever vaccination. Germline CDR1 reads KGHDR; CDR2 reads SFDVKD. The V gene lost 4 bases and the J gene lost 4 bases, with 13 bases spanning the gap. This CDR3 is 15 amino acids long. Via MiXCR, TCRdb re-called the 5' RACE reads, giving one row per CDR3 protein. The data show a few hundred thousand distinct CDR3 sequences, 15% to 20% seen once. The rearrangement uses TRBV24-1 and TRBJ2-1; weak D call: TRBD2 (6 bases). The TCR sequence derives from a man aged 25-40 years who received the YFV17D yellow fever vaccine. The sample in question was PBMCs, obtained 15 days after the yellow fever booster vaccination. The CDR3 sequence: CATSDPREAYNEQFF. The CDR3 DNA sequence: TGTGCCACCAGTGACCCTAGGGAGGCATACAATGAGCAGTTCTTC.